The present T cell receptor (beta chain) was sequenced within a study of shared clonotypes between healthy human individuals. CDR1 is SGHNT, CDR2 YENEEA, per germline. The CDR3 consists of 17 residues. The V gene end was trimmed by 0 bases and the J gene end by 0 bases; junction bases not matched to a gene: 4. Clones were sequenced by immunoSEQ multiplex PCR, and TCRdb holds only the in-frame ones, with some missing. Of roughly 1,600,000 clones listed, approximately 98.5% are singletons. The source of this sequence is a man younger than 45 in good health. Material for sequencing was naive CD4+ T cells sorted from blood. Subset described: CD45RA+ positively selected. The chain couples TRBV11-3 to TRBJ2-2, with TRBD1 matching over 7 bases. In DNA form, the CDR3 reads TGTGCCAGCAGCTTAGAAAGGGGGACAGCGAACACCGGGGAGCTGTTTTTT. It codes for CASSLERGTANTGELFF.